Listed below are T cell receptor beta chains from one sample, sequenced in a study of CXCR3-negative and CXCR3-positive naive CD8 T cells. TCRdb reanalyzed the 5' RACE reads and collapses them to one entry per CDR3 protein, without DNA. In total, the table holds under 7,500 distinct CDR3 sequences. Sequencing was done on a sample of naive CXCR3- CD8+ T cells from blood. The receptors come from a human donor in good health. Some clones in this sample may be carry-over from other donors' samples. CDR3s include the opening cysteine and the closing phenylalanine or tryptophan. Expanded clones are given a class, and other clones once, few, many or no size at all.

CDR3 protein: CASSLIRGQYNEQFF
V gene: TRBV7-3
J gene: TRBJ2-1
clone size: medium-sized

CDR3 protein: CASSLGRSSYEQYF
V gene: TRBV28
J gene: TRBJ2-7
clone size: .

CDR3 protein: CSVDGQGNGYTF
V gene: TRBV29-1
J gene: TRBJ1-2
clone size: .

CDR3 protein: CASTPGAGGPSYEQYF
V gene: TRBV6-5
J gene: TRBJ2-7
clone size: .

CDR3 protein: CSVEDRVPDRGDSGANVLTF
V gene: TRBV29-1
J gene: TRBJ2-6
clone size: .

CDR3 protein: CASTLTSGGIGETQYF
V gene: TRBV7-9
J gene: TRBJ2-5
clone size: medium-sized

CDR3 protein: CASSMGTGGYEQYF
V gene: TRBV19
J gene: TRBJ2-7
clone size: .

CDR3 protein: CSVVAGNEQYF
V gene: TRBV29-1
J gene: TRBJ2-7
clone size: medium-sized

CDR3 protein: CSVEDRRQGAPITDTQYF
V gene: TRBV29-1
J gene: TRBJ2-3
clone size: .

CDR3 protein: CSVGPLFYGDYDYGYTF
V gene: TRBV29-1
J gene: TRBJ1-2
clone size: .

CDR3 protein: CASSRDHEQFF
V gene: TRBV4-1
J gene: TRBJ2-1
clone size: .

CDR3 protein: CSVEQGATEAFF
V gene: TRBV29-1
J gene: TRBJ1-1
clone size: .

CDR3 protein: CSVAAANYGYTF
V gene: TRBV29-1
J gene: TRBJ1-2
clone size: medium-sized

CDR3 protein: CSGGGLAGSGANVLTF
V gene: TRBV29-1
J gene: TRBJ2-6
clone size: .

CDR3 protein: CASSSGLAGGRGTDTQYF
V gene: TRBV11-2
J gene: TRBJ2-3
clone size: .

CDR3 protein: CASSPLLETQYF
V gene: TRBV13
J gene: TRBJ2-5
clone size: .

CDR3 protein: CAIGTGGEQYF
V gene: TRBV10-3
J gene: TRBJ2-7
clone size: medium-sized

CDR3 protein: CASSQEGGIPGNEQFF
V gene: TRBV4-1
J gene: TRBJ2-1
clone size: .

CDR3 protein: CASSPKSRASYEQYF
V gene: TRBV21-1
J gene: TRBJ2-7
clone size: .

CDR3 protein: CATSEDKVFGGYTF
V gene: TRBV24-1
J gene: TRBJ1-2
clone size: .

CDR3 protein: CSVEGVWPYQETQYF
V gene: TRBV29-1
J gene: TRBJ2-5
clone size: medium-sized

CDR3 protein: CASSPRQGLGQETQYF
V gene: TRBV5-8
J gene: TRBJ2-5
clone size: medium-sized

CDR3 protein: CASSPSGTGYGTQYF
V gene: TRBV11-3
J gene: TRBJ2-5
clone size: .

CDR3 protein: CATRPSWTGELFF
V gene: TRBV12-3/TRBV12-4
J gene: TRBJ2-2
clone size: .

CDR3 protein: CASSFSSGRPAAQYF
V gene: TRBV7-3
J gene: TRBJ2-5
clone size: .

CDR3 protein: CSVEAGGPSHTGELFF
V gene: TRBV29-1
J gene: TRBJ2-2
clone size: .

CDR3 protein: CSVEEGKGGEQYF
V gene: TRBV29-1
J gene: TRBJ2-7
clone size: medium-sized

CDR3 protein: CASSLRPDYEQYF
V gene: TRBV11-2
J gene: TRBJ2-7
clone size: .

CDR3 protein: CASSLLLGDVEGEQFF
V gene: TRBV11-2
J gene: TRBJ2-1
clone size: .

CDR3 protein: CASSFSGRAVEQYF
V gene: TRBV28
J gene: TRBJ2-7
clone size: medium-sized

CDR3 protein: CASSLGAGSYGYTF
V gene: TRBV12-3/TRBV12-4
J gene: TRBJ1-2
clone size: .

CDR3 protein: CASSPGTGKTNEQFF
V gene: TRBV5-1
J gene: TRBJ2-1
clone size: medium-sized

CDR3 protein: CASSQTGRYNEQFF
V gene: TRBV4-1
J gene: TRBJ2-1
clone size: .

CDR3 protein: CSVDFRGGYTF
V gene: TRBV29-1
J gene: TRBJ1-2
clone size: .

CDR3 protein: CASSARDRSSGNTIYF
V gene: TRBV7-9
J gene: TRBJ1-3
clone size: .

CDR3 protein: CASSEGNEQYF
V gene: TRBV2
J gene: TRBJ2-7
clone size: .

CDR3 protein: CSVFGAGDTDTQYF
V gene: TRBV29-1
J gene: TRBJ2-3
clone size: .

CDR3 protein: CSATGAVGNEQFF
V gene: TRBV29-1
J gene: TRBJ2-1
clone size: .

CDR3 protein: CSVVRDTEAFF
V gene: TRBV20-1
J gene: TRBJ1-1
clone size: .

CDR3 protein: CASSQFGTGNYNEQFF
V gene: TRBV3-1
J gene: TRBJ2-1
clone size: .

CDR3 protein: CSASKGDSNYGYTF
V gene: TRBV20-1
J gene: TRBJ1-2
clone size: .

CDR3 protein: CASSPKQGAYNEQFF
V gene: TRBV12-3/TRBV12-4
J gene: TRBJ2-1
clone size: .

CDR3 protein: CASSFGGEQYF
V gene: TRBV5-1
J gene: TRBJ2-7
clone size: .

CDR3 protein: CASRGQGNAGELFF
V gene: TRBV9
J gene: TRBJ2-2
clone size: .

CDR3 protein: CASGQGDQPQHF
V gene: TRBV21-1
J gene: TRBJ1-5
clone size: .

CDR3 protein: CASSFGTTKEAFF
V gene: TRBV11-1
J gene: TRBJ1-1
clone size: .